One sample yielded the 16 T cell receptor beta chains listed below, sequenced in a study of T cell repertoires in ileal Crohn's disease. Clones were sequenced by immunoSEQ multiplex PCR, and TCRdb holds only the in-frame ones, with some missing. The sample contains approximately 2,300 clones, roughly 72% of which appear only once. The material sequenced was ileal tissue. These receptors all stem from an adult with Crohn's disease.

This chain joins TRBV2 and TRBJ2-1, with 11 bases aligning to TRBD2. The V gene's germline CDR1 is SNHLY and CDR2 FYNNEI. V dropped 5 bases and J dropped 7; count of bases not matched to a gene: 7. The CDR3 spans 15 residues. The CDR3, as DNA: TGTGCCAGCAGTATAGCGGGGGGGCCAAGGAATGAGCAGTTCTTC. Amino acids: CASSIAGGPRNEQFF. The whole variable domain, filled in from reference TRBV2 and TRBJ2-1, reads EPEVTQTPSHQVTQMGQEVILRCVPISNHLYFYWYRQILGQKVEFLVSFYNNEISEKSEIFDDQFSVERPDGSNFTLKIRSTKLEDSAMYFCASSIAGGPRNEQFFGPGTRLTVL.

The chain joins TRBV5-1 to TRBJ2-6; TRBD1 aligns across 9 bases. The germline V gene has CDR1 SGHRS and CDR2 YFSETQ. The CDR3 is 17 amino acids. The trim removed 4 bases at V and 0 bases at J, leaving 5 bases unmatched. This CDR3 is CASSDGTGSSGANVLTF. CDR3 DNA sequence: TGCGCCAGCAGCGACGGGACAGGGAGCTCTGGGGCCAACGTCCTGACTTTC. The full variable domain, in which reference TRBV5-1 and TRBJ2-6 provide the parts outside the CDR3, is KAGVTQTPRYLIKTRGQQVTLSCSPISGHRSVSWYQQTPGQGLQFLFEYFSETQRNKGNFPGRFSGRQFSNSRSEMNVSTLELGDSALYLCASSDGTGSSGANVLTFGAGSRLTVL.

This clone was seen a few times. The rearrangement uses TRBV6-4 and TRBJ2-1, with 7 nucleotides matching TRBD2. Germline loops: CDR1 MRHNA, CDR2 SNTAGT. The V gene end was trimmed by 6 bases and the J gene end by 6 bases; junction bases not matched to a gene: 8. The CDR3 runs to 14 residues. The CDR3 region is CASRTSSSSNEQFF. The CDR3 DNA reads TGTGCCAGCAGGACTAGCTCTTCTTCCAATGAGCAGTTCTTC.

This sequence joins TRBV28 and TRBJ1-2; weak D call: TRBD1 (5 bases). V gave up 4 bases and J gave up 4 bases, with 16 bases separating them. The CDR3 consists of 15 residues. CDR1 and CDR2 (germline): MDHEN, SYDVKM. In DNA form, the CDR3 reads TGTGCCAGCAGTTATGGCGGGGGAGCTGGCTATGGCTACACCTTC. The encoded protein is CASSYGGGAGYGYTF.

The V gene is TRBV12-5, the J gene TRBJ2-5, with a possible D match to TRBD1 (5 bases). The CDR3 is 17 amino acids. Deletions cut 1 base from V and 1 base from J, with 16 bases between. Germline CDR1 is LGHNT and CDR2 is FRNRAP. DNA of the CDR3: TGTGCTAGTGGTTTGGGGACACGTGGGTCGGGCCAAGAGACCCAGTACTTC. This encodes CASGLGTRGSGQETQYF. Full variable domain (remainder filled in from reference TRBV12-5 and TRBJ2-5): DARVTQTPRHKVTEMGQEVTMRCQPILGHNTVFWYRQTMMQGLELLAYFRNRAPLDDSGMPKDRFSAEMPDATLATLKIQPSEPRDSAVYFCASGLGTRGSGQETQYFGPGTRLLVL.

The chain has TRBV25-1 and TRBJ2-3; tentatively, D is TRBD2 (5 bases). V was cut by 2 bases and J by 7 bases, with 10 bases left in between. Per germline, CDR1 MGHDK and CDR2 SYGVNS. The length of the CDR3 is 13 residues. The CDR3 region is CASSEPGTYTQYF. CDR3 nucleotides: TGTGCCAGCAGTGAACCGGGAACCTATACGCAGTATTTT.

The gene calls are TRBV5-4 and TRBJ2-5, with a tentative D call TRBD2 (6 bases). Trimming stripped 4 bases from V and 1 base from J, with 17 bases between. Germline V gives CDR1 SGHNT, CDR2 YYREEE (reference sequence). The CDR3 has 16 residues. CDR3 loop: CASSGGWGLSQETQYF. CDR3 in DNA: TGTGCCAGCAGCGGGGGGTGGGGCCTATCCCAAGAGACCCAGTACTTC.

The rearrangement joins TRBV6-6 to TRBJ1-4, with D perhaps TRBD1 (5 bases). This CDR3 is built from 13 residues. V was clipped by 7 bases and J by 7 bases, with 13 bases between them. Germline V gives CDR1 MNHNY, CDR2 SVGAGI (reference sequence). This chain's CDR3 is CASTQGLGEKLFF. CDR3 DNA: TGTGCCAGCACCCAGGGATTGGGTGAAAAACTGTTTTTT.

The V and J genes are TRBV28 and TRBJ1-2; D uncertain. The CDR3 has 16 residues. Germline-derived CDR1 and CDR2 are MDHEN and SYDVKM. The germline V and J ends were trimmed by 11 bases and 0 bases, with 22 bases remaining between them. CDR3 sequence: CAGGGLRVGANYGYTF. As DNA, the CDR3 is TGTGCCGGAGGCGGCTTAAGAGTAGGAGCTAACTATGGCTACACCTTC.

This clone was seen a few times. The V gene is TRBV27, the J gene TRBJ1-5; D uncertain. V was shortened by 5 bases and J by 5 bases, with 13 bases between the two germline ends. CDR1 is MNHEY and CDR2 is SMNVEV in the germline V gene (reference sequence). The CDR3 is 14 residues long. CDR3 DNA sequence: TGTGCCAGCAGTGACCGGCGGGGAGATCAGCCCCAGCATTTT. Its protein product is CASSDRRGDQPQHF.

The genes are TRBV5-5 and TRBJ1-1, with D perhaps matching TRBD1 (6 bases). The V and J ends lost 3 bases and 2 bases respectively, with 14 bases between them. Germline assignment: CDR1 SGHKS and CDR2 YYEKEE (reference sequence). There are 15 residues in the CDR3. CDR3 loop: CASSSRPGHNTEAFF. CDR3 coding DNA: TGTGCCAGCAGCTCCCGTCCGGGACACAACACTGAAGCTTTCTTT.

The rearrangement uses TRBV9 and TRBJ1-1, with 8 bases identical to TRBD1. Germline-derived CDR1 and CDR2 are SGDLS and YYNGEE. This CDR3 contains 14 residues. Germline trimming cut 4 bases from V and 5 bases from J; bases unmatched to any gene: 7. The CDR3 region has the DNA TGTGCCAGCAGCAGGACAGGGCGTAAGACTGAAGCTTTCTTT. This encodes CASSRTGRKTEAFF.

The count of this clone is one. The DNA for the CDR3 is TGTGCTAGTGGTCCGGGGACAGTCGAGGCTTTCTTT. Its protein is CASGPGTVEAFF. V and J are TRBV12-5 and TRBJ1-1; 7 bases map to TRBD1. CDR3 length equals 12 residues. The V and J ends lost 5 bases and 11 bases, in that order; junction bases with no gene match: 8. The germline gives CDR1 LGHNT, CDR2 FRNRAP.

V is TRBV5-1 and J is TRBJ2-7; 11 bases agree with TRBD2. With V trimmed by 2 bases and J by 4 bases, 2 bases remained unmatched. Germline V gene data show CDR1 as SGHRS and CDR2 as YFSETQ. The CDR3 runs 14 residues. DNA of the CDR3: TGCGCCAGCAGCTTCGGGACTAGCGGTTACGAGCAGTACTTC. The encoded protein is CASSFGTSGYEQYF.

The rearrangement links TRBV7-2 to TRBJ1-4; D remains unclear. This CDR3 comprises 12 residues. From germline, CDR1 is SGHTA and CDR2 FQGNSA. Trimming stripped 1 base from V and 13 bases from J, with 10 bases between. CDR3: CASSLDSGLLFF. The CDR3 coding sequence is TGTGCCAGCAGCTTAGACTCTGGTCTACTGTTTTTT.

In regard to this clone: Distinct nucleotide sequences in the sample also encode this CDR3. The genes are TRBV6-5 and TRBJ1-2; weak D call: TRBD1 (5 bases). Trimming took 6 bases from V and 0 from J, leaving 14 bases between them. Germline V gives CDR1 MNHEY, CDR2 SVGAGI. CDR3 length: 15 residues. The DNA of the CDR3 is TGTGCCAGCAGGAGACAAGCGGGGGCTAACTATGGCTACACCTTC. It is translated as CASRRQAGANYGYTF.